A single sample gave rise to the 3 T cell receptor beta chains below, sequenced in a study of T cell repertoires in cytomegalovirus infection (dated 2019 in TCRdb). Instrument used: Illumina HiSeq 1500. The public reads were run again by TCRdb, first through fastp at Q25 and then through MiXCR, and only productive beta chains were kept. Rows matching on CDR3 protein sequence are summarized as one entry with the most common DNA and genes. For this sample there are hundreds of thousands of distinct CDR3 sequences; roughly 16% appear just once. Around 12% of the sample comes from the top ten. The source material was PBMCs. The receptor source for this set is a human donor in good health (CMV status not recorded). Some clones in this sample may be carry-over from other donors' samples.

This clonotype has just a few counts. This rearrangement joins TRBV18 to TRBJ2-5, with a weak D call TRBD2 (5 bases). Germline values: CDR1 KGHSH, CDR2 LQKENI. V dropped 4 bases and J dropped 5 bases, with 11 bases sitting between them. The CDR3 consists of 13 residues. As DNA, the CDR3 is TGTGCCAGCTCACTAAACCCGGGGGAGACCCAGTACTTC. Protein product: CASSLNPGETQYF.

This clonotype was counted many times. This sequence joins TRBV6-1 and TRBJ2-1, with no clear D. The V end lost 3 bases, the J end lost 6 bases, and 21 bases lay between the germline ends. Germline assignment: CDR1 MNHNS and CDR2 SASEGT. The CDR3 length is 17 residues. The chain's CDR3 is CASSDSILGLLGNEQFF. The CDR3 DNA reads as TGTGCCAGCAGTGATTCGATATTAGGTCTCTTGGGCAATGAGCAGTTCTTC.

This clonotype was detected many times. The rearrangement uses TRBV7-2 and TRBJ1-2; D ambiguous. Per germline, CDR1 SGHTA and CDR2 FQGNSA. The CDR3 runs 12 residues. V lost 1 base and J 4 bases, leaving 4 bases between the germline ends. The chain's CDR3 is CASSLGVYGYTF. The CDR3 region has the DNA TGTGCCAGCAGCTTAGGAGTCTATGGCTACACCTTC.